Here is one T cell receptor beta chain with its context. Nashville, Tennessee was home to all donors, who were Caucasian adults. These data originate in a study of shared clonotypes between healthy human individuals. TCRdb's table, derived via immunoSEQ multiplex PCR, lists solely in-frame clones and lacks some. The data hold some 2,400,000 clones, with approximately 94% observed a single time. The germline CDR1 and CDR2 sequences are SGDLS and YYNGEE. The CDR3 loop spans 14 amino acids. The trim removed 3 bases at V and 8 bases at J, leaving 5 bases unmatched. The sequence was collected from a man aged 18 to 29 in good health. Sequencing used naive CD4+ T cells sorted from blood. Subset reported: CD45RA+ positively selected. V is TRBV9 and J is TRBJ1-1, with 12 bases aligning to TRBD1. The CDR3 DNA reads as TGTGCCAGCAGCGCGCCGGGACAGGGGGCGGAAGCTTTCTTT. Translated: CASSAPGQGAEAFF. The full variable domain, with the rest looked up from reference TRBV9 and TRBJ1-1, is DSGVTQTPKHLITATGQRVTLRCSPRSGDLSVYWYQQSLDQGLQFLIQYYNGEERAKGNILERFSAQQFPDLHSELNLSSLELGDSALYFCASSAPGQGAEAFFGQGTRLTVV.